One sample yielded the 31 T cell receptor beta chains listed below, sequenced in a study of shared clonotypes between healthy human individuals. Sequenced by immunoSEQ multiplex PCR; TCRdb stores in-frame clones only, minus some. The sample holds more than 1 million clones, around three quarters seen once. The sample was memory CD4+ T cells from PBMCs. The subset was: CD45RA-negative fraction. The origin of the receptors is a man younger than 35 in good health. Some clones in this sample may be carry-over from other donors' samples.

As to this clone: Given a much more abundant clone one base away, this may be a read error. The rearrangement joins TRBV2 to TRBJ1-1, with no clear D. The germline gives CDR1 SNHLY, CDR2 FYNNEI. V lost 10 bases, J lost 3 bases, and 18 bases lay in between. The CDR3 extends over 14 amino acids. The CDR3 protein is CATSPQRADTEAFF. In nucleotides, the CDR3 is TGTGCCACCTCCCCCCAGAGGGCAGACACTGAAGCTTTCTTT. The full variable domain, rest sourced from reference TRBV2 and TRBJ1-1, is EPEVTQTPSHQVTQMGQEVILRCVPISNHLYFYWYRQILGQKVEFLVSFYNNEISEKSEIFDDQFSVERPDGSNFTLKIRSTKLEDSAMYFCATSPQRADTEAFFGQGTRLTVV.

V usage is TRBV5-1 and J usage is TRBJ2-1; 8 nucleotides align to TRBD2. V gave up 6 bases and J gave up 9 bases; unmatched junction bases: 14. Germline V gives CDR1 SGHRS, CDR2 YFSETQ. This CDR3 region has 15 residues. CDR3 nucleotides: TGCGCCAGCAACTCCGGGACTAGTGTCCTCGGTGAGCAGTTCTTC. Protein: CASNSGTSVLGEQFF.

The chain employs TRBV15 and TRBJ2-7, with 11 bases fitting TRBD2. With 9 bases clipped from V and 4 bases from J, the junction kept 5 bases outside the gene matches. Germline CDR1 reads LNHNV; CDR2 reads YYDKDF (reference sequence). CDR3 size: 13 residues. CDR3 coding DNA: TGTGCCACTAGTCTAGCGGGAGGTTACGAGCAGTACTTC. This gives the protein CATSLAGGYEQYF.

The CDR3 reads CASSRQNLSNQPQHF. As DNA, the CDR3 is TGTGCCAGCAGCAGACAGAACCTTAGCAATCAGCCCCAGCATTTT. The V gene is TRBV6-5, the J gene TRBJ1-5; tentatively, D is TRBD1 (5 bases). The germline gives CDR1 MNHEY, CDR2 SVGAGI. This CDR3 spans 15 amino acids. The V end lost 6 bases, the J end lost 0 bases, and 12 bases lay between the germline ends.

The chain couples TRBV5-1 to TRBJ2-5; D possibly corresponds to TRBD2 (6 bases). The CDR3 covers 16 residues. Germline values: CDR1 SGHRS, CDR2 YFSETQ. Deletions cut 0 bases from V and 2 bases from J, with 14 bases between. In DNA form, the CDR3 reads TGCGCCAGCAGCTTGGCCCCTAGCGCGTTGCAAGAGACCCAGTACTTC. Translated: CASSLAPSALQETQYF.

This rearrangement joins TRBV5-1 to TRBJ2-4, with 7 bases lining up with TRBD1. Germline V gives CDR1 SGHRS, CDR2 YFSETQ. Trimming cost V 0 bases and J 7 bases; bases outside gene matches: 4. This CDR3 has 14 amino acids. CDR3: CASSLEGRGNIQYF. CDR3 nucleotides: TGCGCCAGCAGCTTGGAGGGCAGGGGGAACATTCAGTACTTC.

The chain joins TRBV28 to TRBJ1-2; TRBD1 aligns across 9 bases. The CDR3 has 16 residues. V shed 2 bases and J 7 bases; nucleotides not matched to a gene: 11. Germline CDR1 MDHEN, CDR2 SYDVKM. The CDR3 region is CASSLLPGQGVGGYTF. The CDR3 nucleotides read TGTGCCAGCAGTTTACTCCCGGGACAGGGTGTCGGTGGCTACACCTTC.

With respect to this clone: In the same sample, other DNA sequences code for this CDR3. The DNA for the CDR3 is TGCGCCAGCAGCCGTACCGGGACAGGGGGGAATCAGCCCCAGCATTTT. Its protein is CASSRTGTGGNQPQHF. The V gene is TRBV4-1, the J gene TRBJ1-5; 11 bases fit TRBD1. Trimming took 4 bases from V and 4 from J; bases not matched to a gene: 6. Germline V gives CDR1 MGHRA, CDR2 YSYEKL. CDR3 length: 16 residues.

This clone appeared once. V gene TRBV18 combines with J gene TRBJ2-7; TRBD2 aligns across 8 bases. In germline, CDR1 is KGHSH, CDR2 LQKENI. The length of the CDR3 is 15 residues. With 5 bases clipped from V and 2 bases from J, the junction kept 8 bases outside the gene matches. The CDR3 sequence: CASSYQTSGAYEQYF. CDR3 coding DNA: TGTGCCAGCTCATACCAAACTAGCGGAGCCTACGAGCAGTACTTC.

CDR3 loop: CASSLEGLIGYTF. In DNA form, the CDR3 reads TGTGCCAGCAGCCTAGAGGGGCTAATCGGCTACACCTTC. This chain uses TRBV7-2 with TRBJ1-2, with a possible D match to TRBD1 (5 bases). CDR3 length equals 13 residues. The germline V gene encodes CDR1 SGHTA and CDR2 FQGNSA. V was clipped by 5 bases and J by 8 bases, with 15 bases between them.

The rearrangement links TRBV5-6 to TRBJ1-4, with 7 positions matching TRBD1. Trimming cost V 3 bases and J 6 bases; bases outside gene matches: 11. This CDR3 contains 16 residues. Germline lookup yields CDR1 SGHDT and CDR2 YYEEEE. CDR3 sequence (DNA): TGTGCCAGCAGCTCCTCTCCCAGGGGGGGAGATGAAAAACTGTTTTTT. Amino acid sequence: CASSSSPRGGDEKLFF.

J is TRBJ2-3 and V is TRBV11-3; the match to TRBD2 covers 14 bases. Germline assignment: CDR1 SGHNT and CDR2 YENEEA. The CDR3 is 17 residues long. V gave up 5 bases and J gave up 6 bases; unmatched junction bases: 10. CDR3 protein: CASSLGGGLAGVDTQYF. The CDR3 coding sequence is TGTGCCAGCAGCCTCGGGGGGGGACTAGCGGGAGTGGATACGCAGTATTTT.

The rearrangement uses TRBV5-1 and TRBJ2-5; either TRBD1 or TRBD2 may supply D (5 bases each). V was pared by 5 bases and J by 3 bases, with 14 bases between. Germline V gene lookup returns CDR1 SGHRS and CDR2 YFSETQ. CDR3 length: 14 amino acids. CDR3 protein: CASSPGTWEETQYF. In DNA form, the CDR3 reads TGCGCCAGCAGTCCCGGGACCTGGGAAGAGACCCAGTACTTC.

V and J are TRBV5-1 and TRBJ2-1; tentatively, D is TRBD2 (6 bases). CDR1 SGHRS and CDR2 YFSETQ come from the germline V gene. The CDR3 covers 14 residues. Trimming removed 5 bases at V and 5 bases at J, with 14 bases between. CDR3 DNA: TGCGCCAGCAGGCCGGCTAGCGATAACAATGAGCAGTTCTTC. This translates into CASRPASDNNEQFF.

The genes are TRBV11-2 and TRBJ2-7; the D gene is possibly TRBD1 (6 bases). CDR3 size: 15 residues. In germline, CDR1 is SGHAT, CDR2 FQNNGV. Trimming removed 2 bases at V and 2 bases at J, with 13 bases between. CDR3 bases: TGTGCCAGCAGCTTATCCAGGGGACCTACCTACGAGCAGTACTTC. Translated: CASSLSRGPTYEQYF.

This clone was detected ten times or more. The rearrangement links TRBV5-1 to TRBJ1-2; 7 bases agree with TRBD1. This CDR3 region has 14 residues. With V trimmed by 5 bases and J by 4 bases, 8 bases remained unmatched. Per germline, CDR1 SGHRS and CDR2 YFSETQ. In DNA form, the CDR3 reads TGCGCCAGCAGTACGTTGACAGGGACCTATGGCTACACCTTC. This gives the protein CASSTLTGTYGYTF.

This sequence joins TRBV28 and TRBJ1-1; TRBD1 might be the D (5 bases). The CDR3 consists of 14 residues. Germline loops: CDR1 MDHEN, CDR2 SYDVKM. V was clipped by 3 bases and J by 5 bases, with 13 bases between them. The CDR3 loop reads CASSLRGSATEAFF. The CDR3 nucleotides read TGTGCCAGCAGTTTGAGGGGCAGCGCGACTGAAGCTTTCTTT. The entire variable domain, with the rest obtained from reference TRBV28 and TRBJ1-1, is as follows: DVKVTQSSRYLVKRTGEKVFLECVQDMDHENMFWYRQDPGLGLRLIYFSYDVKMKEKGDIPEGYSVSREKKERFSLILESASTNQTSMYLCASSLRGSATEAFFGQGTRLTVV.

This rearrangement joins TRBV7-9 to TRBJ2-5; D not resolved. Trimming shortened V by 5 bases and J by 2 bases, and 15 bases separated the two germline ends. There are 15 residues in the CDR3. Germline values: CDR1 SEHNR, CDR2 FQNEAQ (reference sequence). The chain's CDR3 is CASSNNGALQETQYF. In DNA form, the CDR3 reads TGTGCCAGCAGCAATAACGGCGCATTGCAAGAGACCCAGTACTTC.

J is TRBJ1-2 and V is TRBV18; the D is unclear. The germline gives CDR1 KGHSH, CDR2 LQKENI. Trimming left V 3 bases short and J 8 bases short, with 16 bases between. The CDR3 is 14 amino acids. As DNA, the CDR3 is TGTGCCAGCTCACCCATGCAGTCAGAGCCGGGCTACACCTTC. It is translated as CASSPMQSEPGYTF.

V and J are TRBV5-4 and TRBJ2-3, with 8 bases identical to TRBD2. Germline assignment: CDR1 SGHNT and CDR2 YYREEE (reference sequence). The CDR3 totals 16 residues. Unmatched junction bases numbered 6, after V lost 3 bases and J lost 0 bases. The CDR3 here is CASSSPGTRSTDTQYF. Written as DNA, the CDR3 is TGTGCCAGCAGCTCACCCGGGACTAGAAGCACAGATACGCAGTATTTT.

This clone was recorded a few times. This sequence joins TRBV11-2 and TRBJ1-5; possibly TRBD1 for D (6 bases). CDR3 length: 13 residues. Germline CDR1 SGHAT, CDR2 FQNNGV. V was clipped by 1 base and J by 7 bases, with 8 bases between them. CDR3 coding DNA: TGTGCCAGCAGCTTAGTGGGGGCCCAGCCCCAGCATTTT. Translation: CASSLVGAQPQHF.

Only a few counts were recorded for this clone. The V and J genes are TRBV4-2 and TRBJ1-3; D not resolved. Trimming removed 0 bases at V and 6 bases at J, with 21 bases between. Germline-derived CDR1 and CDR2 are LGHNA and YNFKEQ. CDR3 length equals 18 residues. For the CDR3, the DNA is TGTGCCAGCAGCCAAGATCGGACTACCCCGTTGTCAGCAAACACCATATATTTT. It specifies CASSQDRTTPLSANTIYF.

The CDR3, as DNA: TGTGCCAGCAGCTTCCTTGACGGAATAGATACGCAGTATTTT. Translation: CASSFLDGIDTQYF. The V gene is TRBV7-3, the J gene TRBJ2-3, with D unresolved. Per the germline V gene, CDR1 is SGHTA and CDR2 is FQGTGA. The V and J ends lost 3 bases and 5 bases respectively, with 12 bases between them. CDR3 length equals 14 residues.

This clone was seen once. The gene calls are TRBV18 and TRBJ2-2; the match to TRBD1 covers 9 bases. The junction had 3 bases not matched to a gene; V was cut back by 0 bases and J by 7 bases. The CDR3 has 15 residues. Germline V gene sequence: CDR1 KGHSH, CDR2 LQKENI. The CDR3: CASSPPTGGGGELFF. The CDR3 nucleotides read TGTGCCAGCTCACCACCAACAGGGGGCGGCGGGGAGCTGTTTTTT. The entire variable domain, with the rest obtained from reference TRBV18 and TRBJ2-2, is as follows: NAGVMQNPRHLVRRRGQEARLRCSPMKGHSHVYWYRQLPEEGLKFMVYLQKENIIDESGMPKERFSAEFPKEGPSILRIQQVVRGDSAAYFCASSPPTGGGGELFFGEGSRLTVL.

This chain connects TRBV27 to TRBJ1-4, with D unresolved. Trimming shortened V by 5 bases and J by 0 bases, and 10 bases separated the two germline ends. The CDR3 sequence is 15 residues long. Per the germline V gene, CDR1 is MNHEY and CDR2 is SMNVEV (reference sequence). CDR3 protein: CASSPFGPTNEKLFF. CDR3 nucleotide sequence: TGTGCCAGCAGTCCCTTCGGTCCAACTAATGAAAAACTGTTTTTT.

As to this clone: At one end the junction does not follow the germline gene, possibly because of a read error. The CDR3 sequence: CASRSYRDSFLF. For the CDR3, the DNA is TGTGCCAGCAGGTCCTACCGGGACAGCTTCCTCTTT. The V call is TRBV2, the J call TRBJ1-1; 7 bases map to TRBD1. The CDR3 is made up of 12 amino acids. From germline, CDR1 is SNHLY and CDR2 FYNNEI.

Only a few counts were recorded for this clone. The J gene is TRBJ2-7, the V gene TRBV7-2; no clear D gene. CDR1 and CDR2 from the germline V gene are SGHTA and FQGNSA. The germline V and J ends were trimmed by 4 bases and 1 base, with 8 bases remaining between them. The CDR3 is made up of 13 amino acids. The CDR3 DNA follows: TGTGCCAGCAGCTCCCGCGCGTCCTACGAGCAGTACTTC. Translated, it gives CASSSRASYEQYF.

The rearrangement links TRBV11-2 to TRBJ2-1; 9 bases map to TRBD2. Germline V lookup: CDR1 SGHAT, CDR2 FQNNGV. This CDR3 region has 14 residues. Germline trimming cut 4 bases from V and 4 bases from J; bases unmatched to any gene: 2. Here the CDR3 DNA reads TGTGCCAGCAGCTCGACTAGCGGTTACAATGAGCAGTTCTTC. Amino acid sequence: CASSSTSGYNEQFF.

V and J are TRBV28 and TRBJ1-5; D perhaps matches TRBD1 (5 bases). V lost 5 bases and J 7 bases, leaving 24 bases between the germline ends. Looked up from germline, CDR1 is MDHEN and CDR2 is SYDVKM. The CDR3 extends over 17 amino acids. The CDR3 DNA follows: TGTGCCAGCAGTACCCCGGTCGGCCAGGGACGGGACCAGCCCCAGCATTTT. As protein: CASSTPVGQGRDQPQHF.

V usage is TRBV4-1 and J usage is TRBJ1-4, with D possibly being TRBD1 (5 bases). This CDR3 comprises 16 residues. V was clipped by 3 bases and J by 7 bases, with 18 bases between them. Germline loops: CDR1 MGHRA, CDR2 YSYEKL. CDR3 region: CASSHPLQGRGEKLFF. CDR3 in DNA: TGCGCCAGCAGCCACCCGCTCCAGGGTCGCGGTGAAAAACTGTTTTTT.

This clone was seen more than once but under ten times. This chain links TRBV2 with TRBJ2-2; 7 bases match TRBD2. The CDR3 extends over 14 amino acids. V shed 6 bases, J shed 1 base, and the junction held 2 bases outside the gene matches. Germline assignment: CDR1 SNHLY and CDR2 FYNNEI. DNA of the CDR3: TGTGCCAGCAGATTAGCGGGGAACACCGGGGAGCTGTTTTTT. This translates into CASRLAGNTGELFF.